This T cell receptor (beta chain) was sequenced for a study of tissue T cells after allogeneic stem cell transplantation. Worth noting for this clone: Its specificity is unknown.

Generated by immunoSEQ multiplex PCR, the TCRdb table keeps only in-frame clones and is missing some. The sample shows a few thousand clones, 63% of them seen only once. V was pared by 4 bases and J by 4 bases, with 11 bases between. This CDR3 contains 13 residues. The germline CDR1 and CDR2 sequences are SGDLS and YYNGEE. Whole-study findings and limits: Sampling depth was limited, and the cohort was small and clinically varied. TCR repertoires tracked anatomic similarity, regardless of disease or transplant status. Across patients, clones rarely overlapped, yet motif clusters were shared tissue-specifically.

The sample was tissue from the esophagus, taken at autopsy. The V and J genes are TRBV9 and TRBJ1-2, with TRBD1 as a possible D gene (5 bases). This sequence originates from a female donor at least 60 years old with lung cancer. DNA of the CDR3: TGTGCCAGCAGCATATCTGACAGCTATGGCTACACCTTC. As protein: CASSISDSYGYTF.